This paragraph covers one T cell receptor (beta chain) sequence. Its antigen is as yet unknown. Method: immunoSEQ multiplex PCR; TCRdb's copy keeps in-frame clones and lacks some. The repertoire holds about 50,000 clones, with around 86% as singletons. During the collection period, no donor immune events like infections were recorded. The data belong to a study of identifying expanded T cells in peripheral blood. General study results and limits: Differentially abundant clones: around 1.2 between replicates, around 17 at approximately 13 days, around 19 at four.

The sequenced material came from blood. The TCR originated in a person aged 18-70 years in good health.

CDR3 DNA: TGTGCCAGCAGTTCTAGCGGGAGCTCCTACGAGCAGTACTTC. Amino acid sequence: CASSSSGSSYEQYF. V usage is TRBV7-9 and J usage is TRBJ2-7, with 10 bases fitting TRBD2. The CDR3 runs 14 residues. V lost 6 bases, J lost 0 bases, and 2 bases stayed unmatched. In germline, CDR1 is SEHNR, CDR2 FQNEAQ (reference sequence).